The next 20 T cell receptor beta chains were all read from a single sample in a study of CD8+CD57+ T cells in acquired aplastic anemia. Profiling of TCR beta VDJ combinations and CDR3 sequences used genomic DNA as template. One entry per CDR3 protein results from TCRdb running MiXCR on the reads. The repertoire includes under 350,000 distinct CDR3 sequences, approximately 55% of them detected once, and roughly 8% sits in the top ten. The sequencing sample was made of sorted CD4+, CD8+, or CD8+CD57+ T cells (not recorded which) from PBMCs. Receptors were obtained from a human donor with severe aplastic anemia or a healthy control (not recorded which).

The chain links TRBV6-5 to TRBJ1-6; tentatively, D is TRBD1 (5 bases). Germline V CDR1 and CDR2: MNHEY, SVGAGI. This CDR3 is built from 18 residues. Trimming took off 5 bases at V and 1 base at J, with 18 bases between the two ends. The CDR3 loop reads CASSDRDDLESYNSPLHF. The CDR3 region has the DNA TGTGCCAGCAGTGACCGGGACGACCTTGAATCCTATAATTCACCCCTCCACTTT.

This clonotype was seen a few times. The chain has TRBV7-6 and TRBJ2-7; 12 bases align to TRBD2. V lost 5 bases, J lost 1 base, and 3 bases stayed unmatched. CDR3 length equals 15 residues. CDR1 is SGHVS, CDR2 FNYEAQ, per germline. CDR3 region: CASSKTSGRSYEQYF. As DNA, the CDR3 is TGTGCCAGCAGCAAGACTAGCGGGAGATCCTACGAGCAGTACTTC.

This clonotype was seen many times. The CDR3 DNA reads TGTGCCAGCAGCCAAGGGGGACAGGCGGTTGAAAAACTGTTTTTT. This codes for CASSQGGQAVEKLFF. The chain links TRBV4-2 to TRBJ1-4; 8 bases are a match to TRBD1. Germline V gene lookup returns CDR1 LGHNA and CDR2 YNFKEQ. The CDR3 extends over 15 amino acids. V dropped 1 base and J dropped 7; count of bases not matched to a gene: 5.

Concerning this clonotype: The CDR3 does not close with the conserved phenylalanine or tryptophan, likely indicating a read error. The limits of the CDR3 on the DNA are not certain, so only TCRdb's listed CDR3 is given. This sequence joins TRBV14 and TRBJ2-1; no check of the table's D call, TRBD2, against the DNA was made. Both ends counted, the CDR3 spans 8 residues. Germline V gene sequence: CDR1 SGHDN, CDR2 FVKESK. CDR3 sequence reads: CASSAGSG.

J is TRBJ1-5 and V is TRBV9; D remains ambiguous. The CDR3 has 13 amino acids. The germline gives CDR1 SGDLS, CDR2 YYNGEE. V lost 0 bases and J 3 bases, leaving 4 bases between the germline ends. The CDR3, as DNA: TGTGCCAGCAGCGTAGGTCCCAATCAGCCCCAGCATTTT. It is translated as CASSVGPNQPQHF.

CDR3 loop: CASSWGDRGDTEAFF. CDR3 nucleotides: TGCGCCAGCAGCTGGGGGGACAGGGGGGACACTGAAGCTTTCTTT. V is TRBV5-1 and J is TRBJ1-1, with 11 bases matching TRBD1. The CDR3 consists of 15 residues. V was pared by 3 bases and J by 3 bases, with 4 bases of the junction left unmatched. Germline lookup yields CDR1 SGHRS and CDR2 YFSETQ.

This clonotype has at least ten counts. The chain links TRBV6-5 to TRBJ2-7, with D possibly being TRBD1 or TRBD2 (5 bases each). V was trimmed by 6 bases and J by 2 bases, leaving 14 bases between them. Germline V CDR1 and CDR2: MNHEY, SVGAGI. CDR3 length: 14 residues. The CDR3 sequence is CASRPGTVTYEQYF. CDR3 DNA: TGTGCCAGCAGGCCCGGGACCGTTACCTACGAGCAGTACTTC.

Regarding this clonotype: One end of the junction does not line up with germline, which may come from a read error. The rearrangement links TRBV2 to TRBJ1-6; no firm D call. The V gene's germline CDR1 is SNHLY and CDR2 FYNNEI. The CDR3 consists of 11 residues. CDR3 amino acids: CDSGRISPLHF. The DNA for the CDR3 is TGTGACAGCGGGCGCATTTCACCCCTCCACTTT.

To note about this clonotype: Because it lacks the conserved phenylalanine or tryptophan at the end, this CDR3 is likely a read error. The chain has TRBV19 and TRBJ1-1; D is undetermined. V lost 10 bases and J lost 4, with 19 bases in between. Germline V gene lookup returns CDR1 LNHDA and CDR2 SQIVND (reference sequence). CDR3 size: 14 residues. The CDR3 spells CATLPVGGSTEAFL. The CDR3 DNA reads as TGTGCCACTCTCCCGGTGGGAGGGAGCACTGAAGCTTTCCTT.

The rearrangement links TRBV24-1 to TRBJ2-5; tentatively, D is TRBD1 or TRBD2 (5 bases each). The CDR3 is made up of 14 amino acids. Germline-derived CDR1 and CDR2 are KGHDR and SFDVKD. Trimming cost V 3 bases and J 5 bases, with 12 bases left between them. The DNA of the CDR3 is TGTGCCACCAGTGATGCGACAGAGGGGGAGACCCAGTACTTC. It translates to CATSDATEGETQYF.

This chain links TRBV12-3 or TRBV12-4 with TRBJ1-4, with a weak D call TRBD1 (6 bases). The CDR3 totals 15 residues. V shed 6 bases and J shed 4 bases, with 15 bases lying between them. The CDR3 reads CASSFYGTSNEKLFF. The CDR3 DNA reads TGTGCCAGCAGCTTCTACGGGACAAGTAATGAAAAACTGTTTTTT.

This clonotype was seen a few times. V is TRBV24-1 and J is TRBJ2-3; TRBD1 is a possible D gene (6 bases). Germline V gene data show CDR1 as KGHDR and CDR2 as SFDVKD. The CDR3 has 15 amino acids. V was shortened by 5 bases and J by 0 bases, with 11 bases between the two germline ends. The CDR3 is CATSGQGTSTDTQYF. CDR3 nucleotide sequence: TGTGCCACCAGTGGTCAGGGGACAAGCACAGATACGCAGTATTTT.

This chain connects TRBV19 to TRBJ2-5, with 8 bases that match TRBD2. Per the germline V gene, CDR1 is LNHDA and CDR2 is SQIVND (reference sequence). Trimming took 3 bases from V and 4 from J; bases not matched to a gene: 7. This CDR3 has 15 residues. In DNA form, the CDR3 reads TGTGCCAGTAGTATCGGGCTGCTAGCGGGAGAGACCCAGTACTTC. This codes for CASSIGLLAGETQYF.

CDR3: CASSSQGGSGDTQYF. The DNA for the CDR3 is TGTGCCAGCAGCTCACAGGGCGGCTCAGGAGATACGCAGTATTTT. This chain joins TRBV7-2 and TRBJ2-3, with TRBD1 as a possible D gene (6 bases). V lost 4 bases and J lost 5, with 16 bases in between. The germline V gene has CDR1 SGHTA and CDR2 FQGNSA. The length of the CDR3 is 15 residues.

The chain has TRBV12-3 or TRBV12-4 and TRBJ1-4, with 8 nucleotides matching TRBD1. The CDR3 length is 15 residues. Germline trimming cut 5 bases from V and 3 bases from J; bases unmatched to any gene: 5. Here the CDR3 reads CASSQDRVANEKLFF. CDR3 sequence (DNA): TGTGCCAGCAGTCAGGACAGGGTCGCTAATGAAAAACTGTTTTTT.

This clonotype was seen a handful of times. The rearrangement links TRBV19 to TRBJ2-1, with a possible D match to TRBD2 (6 bases). The CDR3 runs 15 residues. Trimming cost V 7 bases and J 0 bases, with 13 bases left between them. Looked up from germline, CDR1 is LNHDA and CDR2 is SQIVND (reference sequence). The CDR3: CASMDYPVSYNEQFF. In DNA, the CDR3 is TGTGCCAGTATGGACTACCCGGTCTCCTACAATGAGCAGTTCTTC.

This chain joins TRBV2 and TRBJ1-5, with 12 nucleotides matching TRBD1. The CDR3 sequence is 16 residues long. V dropped 4 bases and J dropped 7; count of bases not matched to a gene: 8. CDR1 is SNHLY and CDR2 is FYNNEI in the germline V gene. CDR3 loop: CASSVGQGATGQPQHF. The CDR3, as DNA: TGTGCCAGCAGTGTGGGACAGGGGGCGACGGGGCAGCCCCAGCATTTT.

On this clonotype itself: The CDR3 carries no conserved terminal phenylalanine or tryptophan, so it likely arises from a read error. The DNA is left out, because the CDR3 cannot be placed on it with certainty; the CDR3 is given as TCRdb lists it. The chain couples TRBV7-2 to TRBJ2-7; TRBD1, as called in the table, went unchecked against the DNA. Germline V CDR1 and CDR2: SGHTA, FQGNSA. Termini included, the CDR3 measures 11 amino acids. CDR3: CASSLWGQVNT.

The chain is built from TRBV12-5 and TRBJ1-5, with D unclear. Germline V lookup: CDR1 LGHNT, CDR2 FRNRAP. This CDR3 has 12 residues. Trimming shortened V by 2 bases and J by 5 bases, and 4 bases separated the two germline ends. CDR3 amino acids: CASGLIDQPQHF. CDR3 coding DNA: TGTGCTAGTGGTTTGATAGATCAGCCCCAGCATTTT. Full variable domain (outside the CDR3, taken from reference TRBV12-5 and TRBJ1-5): DARVTQTPRHKVTEMGQEVTMRCQPILGHNTVFWYRQTMMQGLELLAYFRNRAPLDDSGMPKDRFSAEMPDATLATLKIQPSEPRDSAVYFCASGLIDQPQHFGDGTRLSIL.

At least ten counts were recorded for this clonotype. The chain couples TRBV9 to TRBJ1-1, with D maybe TRBD1 (5 bases). Trimming took off 3 bases at V and 4 bases at J, with 19 bases between the two ends. The germline CDR1 and CDR2 sequences are SGDLS and YYNGEE. This CDR3 has 16 amino acids. The DNA of the CDR3 is TGTGCCAGCAGCGGCGGGACCCAAGAGCGTGTCACTGAAGCTTTCTTT. It yields the protein CASSGGTQERVTEAFF.